A selection of T cell receptor beta chains follows, all from one sample in a study of a mutant IDH1 vaccine in newly diagnosed glioma. Assay used: immunoSEQ multiplex PCR; TCRdb lists only in-frame clones, some missing. Of about 24,000 clones in the sample, roughly 90% were seen once. The sequenced sample was PBMCs, obtained from a glioma patient treated with radiotherapy, temozolomide or both. The receptors were gathered from a man aged 30-40 years with glioma. The CDR3 runs from the conserved cysteine through the conserved F or W. D genes are given only for firm matches. Not every row has a clone size; where given, it reads once, few, many or a size class.

D gene | J gene | V gene | clone size | CDR3 DNA | CDR3 protein
. | TRBJ1-1 | TRBV5-1 | . | TGCGCCAGCAGCTTGGTCGTGAACACTGAAGCTTTCTTT | CASSLVVNTEAFF
. | TRBJ1-1 | TRBV30 | once | TGTGCCTGGAGCCTCAACTTCGCTGAAGCTTTCTTT | CAWSLNFAEAFF
TRBD1 | TRBJ1-4 | TRBV5-1 | . | TGCGCCAGCAGCTTGCGGGACAGGGCGCAGGAAAAACTGTTTTTT | CASSLRDRAQEKLFF
. | TRBJ2-2 | TRBV7-2 | . | TGTGCCAGCGCCGGAACGGCCGGGGAGCTGTTTTTT | CASAGTAGELFF
TRBD2 | TRBJ2-7 | TRBV6-1 | . | TGTGCCAGCAAAATCTCGTGGCGGGAGGGCGGGGAGCAGTACTTC | CASKISWREGGEQYF
. | TRBJ1-5 | TRBV27 | . | TGTGCCAGCAGTTTTAACGGACGCAATCAGCCCCAGCATTTT | CASSFNGRNQPQHF
TRBD2 | TRBJ2-1 | TRBV5-1 | . | TGCGCCAGCAGCTTTGGGCCCCTCAGCGGGGATAACAATGAGCAGTTCTTC | CASSFGPLSGDNNEQFF
TRBD1 | TRBJ1-5 | TRBV29-1 | . | TGCAGCGTTGGGACAGGAGATCAGCCCCAGCATTTT | CSVGTGDQPQHF
. | TRBJ2-1 | TRBV7-9 | . | TGTGCCAGCAGCTTAGGGCAGTACAATGAGCAGTTCTTC | CASSLGQYNEQFF
. | TRBJ1-1 | TRBV4-1 | . | TGCGCCAGCAGCCAAGATGGGTCTGCCGAGGCTGAAGCTTTCTTT | CASSQDGSAEAEAFF
. | TRBJ2-7 | TRBV2 | . | TGTGCCGAGGGGCCGAGCTCCTACGAGCAGTACTTC | CAEGPSSYEQYF
. | TRBJ2-7 | TRBV7-6 | . | TGTGCCAGCAGCTTAATGTCCAGGGCGGCCTACGAGCAGTACTTC | CASSLMSRAAYEQYF
. | TRBJ2-5 | TRBV7-2 | once | TGTGCCAGCAGCTTGTTTGGGGGAGGACTCGGAGAGACCCAGTACTTC | CASSLFGGGLGETQYF
TRBD1 | TRBJ2-1 | TRBV5-5 | . | TGTGCCAGCAGCTTGGGAGGACAGGGGGCCTATGAGCAGTTCTTC | CASSLGGQGAYEQFF
TRBD1 | TRBJ2-3 | TRBV29-1 | few | TGCAGCGTCCCGACAGGGGGCACAGATACGCAGTATTTT | CSVPTGGTDTQYF
. | TRBJ1-5 | TRBV27 | . | TGTGCCAGCAGTTTAGAGGGCCTTGAGCAGCCCCAGCATTTT | CASSLEGLEQPQHF
. | TRBJ2-3 | TRBV30 | . | TGTGCCTGGAGTGGACTTCACACAGATACGCAGTATTTT | CAWSGLHTDTQYF
. | TRBJ2-7 | TRBV7-9 | . | TGTGCCAGCAGCGCCAACCCAGGGAGGAACGAGCAGTACTTC | CASSANPGRNEQYF
. | TRBJ1-1 | TRBV27 | . | TGTGCCAGCACCCCCTACCGAGGGGCGGGAAACACTGAAGCTTTCTTT | CASTPYRGAGNTEAFF
. | TRBJ2-6 | TRBV2 | once | TGTGCCAGCAGTGTGCGTTTAGCTGTTACATCCTCTGGGGCCAACGTCCTGACTTTC | CASSVRLAVTSSGANVLTF